These 25 T cell receptor beta chains were sequenced from one sample in a study of early T cells in non-severe SARS-CoV-2 infection. TCRdb itself ran the 5' RACE reads through MiXCR, one entry per CDR3 protein. Of 25,000 to 35,000 distinct CDR3 sequences in the sample, 6.6% are singletons; the top ten hold over 35%. The sequenced sample consisted of whole blood. The source is an adult who was a healthcare worker with PCR-confirmed SARS-CoV-2 infection or an uninfected control (not recorded which).

This clonotype was found many times. The DNA of the CDR3 is TGTGCCATCAGTGGTGGCCCCACGTCCAATGAGCAGTTCTTC. Encoded protein: CAISGGPTSNEQFF. The V gene is TRBV10-3, the J gene TRBJ2-1; no clear D. Trimming stripped 4 bases from V and 6 bases from J, with 13 bases between. Germline CDR1 reads ENHRY; CDR2 reads SYGVKD. This CDR3 is 14 amino acids long.

This clonotype was recorded many times. V usage is TRBV4-3 and J usage is TRBJ1-2; TRBD1 is a possible D gene (6 bases). The CDR3 is made up of 16 amino acids. Trimming cost V 0 bases and J 0 bases, with 11 bases left between them. The germline V gene has CDR1 LGHNA and CDR2 YSLEER. CDR3 sequence (DNA): TGCGCCAGCAGCCAAGATTACGGACAGCCTAACTATGGCTACACCTTC. This translates into CASSQDYGQPNYGYTF.

This clonotype was observed many times. The rearrangement joins TRBV10-2 to TRBJ2-1; D is unclear. CDR3 length: 13 residues. Germline-derived CDR1 and CDR2 are WSHSY and SAAADI. V lost 3 bases and J lost 7, with 10 bases in between. The CDR3 DNA sequence: TGCGCCAGCAGTGATTCCCTTTGGAATGAGCAGTTCTTC. Translation: CASSDSLWNEQFF.

This clonotype was counted at least ten times. The rearrangement links TRBV11-2 to TRBJ2-3; no firm D call. The CDR3 is 12 amino acids. Trimming removed 5 bases at V and 2 bases at J, with 5 bases between. The germline V gene has CDR1 SGHAT and CDR2 FQNNGV. CDR3 DNA: TGTGCCAGCAGCGGGATCACAGATACGCAGTATTTT. Translated, it gives CASSGITDTQYF.

This clonotype showed up many times. The V gene is TRBV11-2, the J gene TRBJ2-5, with D uncertain. The CDR3 loop spans 13 amino acids. Germline V gene sequence: CDR1 SGHAT, CDR2 FQNNGV. V lost 5 bases and J lost 5, with 12 bases in between. The CDR3 bases are TGTGCCAGCAGCGTGCGCCAATCGGAGACCCAGTACTTC. Amino acids: CASSVRQSETQYF.

The table lists this clonotype with many counts. The chain combines TRBV4-3 with TRBJ2-1; D is perhaps TRBD2 (7 bases). V lost 0 bases to trimming and J lost 5 bases, with 17 bases between them. The CDR3 is 17 amino acids. Germline CDR1 LGHNA, CDR2 YSLEER. CDR3 DNA sequence: TGCGCCAGCAGCCAAGAAGGGGGGGCGAGGCTGGACAATGAGCAGTTCTTC. This translates into CASSQEGGARLDNEQFF.

This clonotype was observed at least ten times. The rearrangement links TRBV19 to TRBJ1-4, with 9 bases identical to TRBD1. The CDR3 loop spans 15 amino acids. CDR1 is LNHDA and CDR2 is SQIVND in the germline V gene (reference sequence). J gave up 5 bases and V 5 bases, and 6 bases lay outside the gene matches. The CDR3 DNA reads as TGTGCCAGTAGTCTCGGGACAGGGCGGAATGAAAAACTGTTTTTT. Translation: CASSLGTGRNEKLFF.

This clonotype appeared many times. The gene calls are TRBV2 and TRBJ1-5; 7 bases fit TRBD1. The CDR3 is 14 residues long. Trimming took 8 bases from V and 2 from J; bases not matched to a gene: 6. The germline V gene has CDR1 SNHLY and CDR2 FYNNEI. CDR3 coding DNA: TGTGCCAGCCTAGACAGGGCGGGCAATCAGCCCCAGCATTTT. Its protein is CASLDRAGNQPQHF. Drawing the rest from reference TRBV2 and TRBJ1-5, the complete variable domain is EPEVTQTPSHQVTQMGQEVILRCVPISNHLYFYWYRQILGQKVEFLVSFYNNEISEKSEIFDDQFSVERPDGSNFTLKIRSTKLEDSAMYFCASLDRAGNQPQHFGDGTRLSIL.

This clonotype came up many times. The chain is built from TRBV20-1 and TRBJ1-5, with D perhaps matching TRBD1 (6 bases). This CDR3 comprises 15 residues. The germline gives CDR1 DFQATT, CDR2 SNEGSKA (reference sequence). V was cut by 6 bases and J by 1 base, with 16 bases left in between. The DNA of the CDR3 is TGCAGTGCCCCGGTTGGGGGCGGCAGCAATCAGCCCCAGCATTTT. This gives the protein CSAPVGGGSNQPQHF.

At least ten counts were recorded for this clonotype. This chain joins TRBV20-1 and TRBJ2-7, with D uncertain. Germline CDR1 and CDR2: DFQATT and SNEGSKA (reference sequence). Trimming pared 2 bases from V and 0 bases from J, leaving 11 bases between. The CDR3 is 14 amino acids. The CDR3 DNA sequence: TGCAGTGCTAGAAGGCAGCTAGACTCCTACGAGCAGTACTTC. Its protein is CSARRQLDSYEQYF.

V is TRBV7-2 and J is TRBJ1-2, with 12 bases identical to TRBD1. V trimming: 5 bases; J trimming: 4 bases; junction bases outside the gene matches: 8. Germline V gene sequence: CDR1 SGHTA, CDR2 FQGNSA. The CDR3 has 16 amino acids. DNA for the CDR3: TGTGCCAGCAGCCACCGGGACAGGGGGCGCGGCTATGGCTACACCTTC. This codes for CASSHRDRGRGYGYTF.

Worth noting for this clonotype: It may be a read error: a sequence one base away is much more abundant. The chain has TRBV4-2 and TRBJ1-1; D is undetermined. The length of the CDR3 is 13 residues. Germline V gene sequence: CDR1 LGHNA, CDR2 YNFKEQ. CDR3 in amino acids: CVSSKDPNTEAFF. The CDR3 nucleotides read TGTGTCAGCAGCAAAGACCCAAACACTGAAGCTTTCTTT.

This clonotype has at least ten counts. The gene calls are TRBV3-1 and TRBJ1-2, with no clear D. The CDR3 runs 12 residues. V lost 3 bases and J lost 8, with 10 bases in between. Germline V lookup: CDR1 LGHDT, CDR2 YNNKEL (reference sequence). CDR3 sequence (DNA): TGTGCCAGCAGCCAGGGAACGGGAGGCTACACCTTC. It translates to CASSQGTGGYTF.

This clonotype occurred a few times. The chain carries TRBV19 and TRBJ2-5; 8 nucleotides line up with TRBD2. This CDR3 has 15 residues. V trimming: 4 bases; J trimming: 7 bases; junction bases outside the gene matches: 11. Looked up from germline, CDR1 is LNHDA and CDR2 is SQIVND (reference sequence). CDR3 region: CASSTNGLAGVTQYF. The CDR3 DNA reads TGTGCCAGTAGTACCAATGGACTAGCAGGCGTGACCCAGTACTTC.

Many counts were recorded for this clonotype. This rearrangement joins TRBV6-1 to TRBJ1-6; D call uncertain. CDR1 MNHNS and CDR2 SASEGT come from the germline V gene. Between the trimmed V and J ends, which lost 0 bases and 10 bases, there was a span of 16 bases. The length of the CDR3 is 16 residues. CDR3: CASSEADGMNRSPLHF. CDR3 nucleotides: TGTGCCAGCAGTGAAGCGGACGGGATGAATAGATCACCCCTCCACTTT.

In its sample, this clonotype was seen many times. The V and J genes are TRBV7-9 and TRBJ1-2, with 8 bases lining up with TRBD1. V shed 1 base and J 4 bases; nucleotides not matched to a gene: 5. The CDR3 is 15 amino acids. Germline assignment: CDR1 SEHNR and CDR2 FQNEAQ (reference sequence). DNA of the CDR3: TGTGCCAGCAGCTTAGAGGACAGGGCCTTCTATGGCTACACCTTC. It specifies CASSLEDRAFYGYTF. Looking up the rest from reference TRBV7-9 and TRBJ1-2 gives the full variable domain: DTGVSQNPRHKITKRGQNVTFRCDPISEHNRLYWYRQTLGQGPEFLTYFQNEAQLEKSRLLSDRFSAERPKGSFSTLEIQRTEQGDSAMYLCASSLEDRAFYGYTFGSGTRLTVV.

This clonotype came up many times. The chain recombines TRBV12-3 or TRBV12-4 with TRBJ1-2; 7 bases map to TRBD1. This CDR3 is built from 15 residues. The trim removed 4 bases at V and 4 bases at J, leaving 9 bases unmatched. CDR3: CASSSTQTGIYGYTF. CDR3 coding DNA: TGTGCCAGCAGTTCCACCCAGACAGGGATCTATGGCTACACCTTC.

At least ten counts were recorded for this clonotype. This chain links TRBV7-2 with TRBJ2-3; D is unclear. Deletions cut 7 bases from V and 0 bases from J, with 11 bases between. CDR3 length equals 14 residues. CDR1 and CDR2 from the germline V gene are SGHTA and FQGNSA. CDR3 sequence reads: CASTRGTSTDTQYF. CDR3 nucleotides: TGTGCCAGCACACGCGGCACTAGCACAGATACGCAGTATTTT.

This clonotype has only a few counts. The J gene is TRBJ2-1, the V gene TRBV10-3, with a weak D call TRBD2 (6 bases). Trimming shortened V by 5 bases and J by 5 bases, and 16 bases separated the two germline ends. CDR3 size: 15 residues. From germline, CDR1 is ENHRY and CDR2 SYGVKD. The CDR3 loop reads CAISPGLFSDNEQFF. The DNA for the CDR3 is TGTGCCATCAGTCCGGGACTCTTTTCGGACAATGAGCAGTTCTTC.

CDR3 DNA: TGTGCCAGCAGCTTAGGGCAGATCCAAGAGACCCAGTACTTC. As protein: CASSLGQIQETQYF. This chain links TRBV11-3 with TRBJ2-5; D not resolved. The CDR3 is 14 residues long. V was trimmed by 1 base and J by 1 base, leaving 7 bases between them. Germline loops: CDR1 SGHNT, CDR2 YENEEA.

The V and J genes are TRBV10-3 and TRBJ1-1; D gene ambiguous. Germline V gene sequence: CDR1 ENHRY, CDR2 SYGVKD. V lost 0 bases, J lost 10 bases, and 6 bases lay in between. CDR3 length: 11 amino acids. CDR3 residues: CAISESNTAFF. The CDR3 DNA sequence: TGTGCCATCAGTGAGTCGAATACAGCTTTCTTT.

This clonotype was seen only a few times. Here the CDR3 DNA reads TGTGCCAGCAGCTTAGCGCTCTGGGGCAGCCGAAGACCCTCTAACTATGGCTACACCTTC. Protein: CASSLALWGSRRPSNYGYTF. The rearrangement links TRBV7-2 to TRBJ1-2; tentatively, D is TRBD1 (5 bases). The CDR3 runs 20 residues. Between the trimmed V and J ends, which lost 0 bases and 0 bases, there was a span of 23 bases. Per the germline V gene, CDR1 is SGHTA and CDR2 is FQGNSA.

This clonotype was seen at least ten times. The V and J genes are TRBV12-3 or TRBV12-4 and TRBJ2-2, with 8 bases lining up with TRBD1. The V and J ends lost 5 bases and 7 bases, in that order; junction bases with no gene match: 9. The CDR3 totals 15 residues. CDR3 sequence: CASSPRTGPGGELFF. CDR3 coding DNA: TGTGCCAGCAGTCCCCGGACAGGGCCAGGCGGGGAGCTGTTTTTT.

This clonotype was observed at least ten times. J is TRBJ2-1 and V is TRBV3-1; no clear D. Trimming took off 6 bases at V and 1 base at J, with 16 bases between the two ends. Looked up from germline, CDR1 is LGHDT and CDR2 is YNNKEL (reference sequence). The CDR3 totals 16 residues. CDR3 protein: CASRSGRAGSYNEQFF. CDR3 bases: TGTGCCAGCAGATCCGGACGGGCCGGGTCCTACAATGAGCAGTTCTTC.

This clonotype appeared many times. The rearrangement links TRBV24-1 to TRBJ2-5; D unclear. The V end was cut by 7 bases, the J end by 1 base, with 9 bases between. Germline values: CDR1 KGHDR, CDR2 SFDVKD. This CDR3 is built from 13 residues. Here the CDR3 DNA reads TGTGCCACCAGCAAGCACGCCCAAGAGACCCAGTACTTC. Encoded protein: CATSKHAQETQYF.